These T cell receptor beta chains were read from a single sample in a study of T-cell memory formation after mild COVID-19. TCRdb used MiXCR to reprocess the 5' RACE reads, holding one entry per CDR3 protein. The repertoire consists of fewer than 650,000 distinct CDR3 sequences, with about 20% occurring once and the leading ten covering roughly 8.3%. Sequenced material: PBMCs or a T cell subset sorted from them (not recorded which). The receptors shown here come from an adult woman who had mild COVID-19 (a few samples of this study predate the infection). Cell type and time point are not known. Both conserved end residues are part of each CDR3. D genes are given only for firm matches. A row's size may be missing; if present it is once, few, many or a size class.

-	TRBD1	TRBV11-2	TRBJ1-2	CASSQPTGVYGYTF	TGTGCCAGCAGCCAGCCCACAGGGGTCTATGGCTACACCTTC
-	TRBD1	TRBV12-3/TRBV12-4	TRBJ1-4	CASSWITGTGGEEEKLFF	TGTGCCAGCAGCTGGATAACCGGGACAGGGGGCGAAGAGGAAAAACTGTTTTTT
-	-	TRBV19	TRBJ1-4	CASSTEPAGGKSWEKLFF	TGTGCCAGTAGTACCGAACCGGCGGGGGGGAAATCGTGGGAAAAACTGTTTTTT
-	-	TRBV5-1	TRBJ2-3	CASSTGYGGTDTQYF	TGCGCCAGCAGCACCGGGTATGGTGGTACAGATACGCAGTATTTT
-	TRBD1	TRBV18	TRBJ2-7	CASSHSQGTYEQYF	TGTGCCAGCTCACACTCACAGGGGACCTACGAGCAGTACTTC
few	TRBD1	TRBV4-1	TRBJ2-1	CASSEDRGFFNEQFF	TGCGCCAGCAGCGAGGACAGGGGATTTTTCAATGAGCAGTTCTTC
few	-	TRBV10-3	TRBJ1-2	CAISERVNGYTF	TGTGCCATCAGTGAACGAGTAAATGGCTACACCTTC
-	-	TRBV11-2	TRBJ1-2	CASSLGLTLNYGYTF	TGTGCCAGCAGCCTGGGACTGACTCTTAACTATGGCTACACCTTC
-	-	TRBV18	TRBJ2-5	CASSSAGTQYF	TGTGCCAGCTCCTCCGCGGGGACCCAGTACTTC
-	-	TRBV24-1	TRBJ2-3	CATSDHDIRGMTDTQYF	TGTGCCACCAGTGACCATGATATCCGGGGGATGACAGATACGCAGTATTTT
-	-	TRBV20-1	TRBJ1-3	CSAARDNRLSYSGNTIYF	TGCAGTGCTGCACGGGACAACCGATTAAGTTACTCTGGAAACACCATATATTTT
-	TRBD1	TRBV7-3	TRBJ1-2	CASSLTGTGRGYTF	TGTGCCAGCAGCTTAACCGGGACAGGGCGAGGCTACACCTTC
-	-	TRBV7-9	TRBJ2-1	CASSPPTESSYNEQFF	TGTGCCAGCAGCCCACCCACCGAGTCCTCCTACAATGAGCAGTTCTTC
-	-	TRBV7-9	TRBJ1-2	CASSFQGRVGYTF	TGTGCCAGCAGCTTCCAAGGACGGGTGGGCTACACCTTC
few	-	TRBV18	TRBJ2-4	CASSPRVGSKNIQYF	TGTGCCAGCTCACCACGGGTGGGGTCGAAAAACATTCAGTACTTC
-	-	TRBV7-9	TRBJ2-7	CASSLGESDEQYF	TGTGCCAGCAGCTTAGGAGAGTCGGACGAGCAGTACTTC
few	-	TRBV5-1	TRBJ2-1	CASSLGTLYNEQFF	TGCGCCAGCAGCTTAGGGACCCTCTACAATGAGCAGTTCTTC
few	-	TRBV4-1	TRBJ1-1	CASSQARVSNTEAFF	TGCGCCAGCAGCCAAGCTCGGGTTTCGAACACTGAAGCTTTCTTT
-	-	TRBV28	TRBJ1-6	CASSSGRVSPLHF	TGTGCCAGCAGTTCCGGCAGGGTCTCACCCCTCCACTTT
-	-	TRBV14	TRBJ1-4	CASSQVGAGREKLFF	TGTGCCAGCAGCCAAGTGGGGGCAGGGCGAGAAAAACTGTTTTTT
-	-	TRBV12-3/TRBV12-4	TRBJ1-2	CASSRTAANYGYTF	TGTGCCAGCAGTCGGACGGCCGCGAACTATGGCTACACCTTC
few	TRBD2	TRBV27	TRBJ2-5	CASSLSRLAGESQETQYF	TGTGCCAGCAGTTTATCGCGACTAGCGGGGGAATCGCAAGAGACCCAGTACTTC
few	TRBD1	TRBV7-8	TRBJ2-4	CASSSQGKIQYF	TGTGCCAGCAGCTCACAGGGGAAGATTCAGTACTTC
few	-	TRBV7-9	TRBJ2-3	CASSSMGDTQYF	TGTGCCAGCAGCTCAATGGGAGATACGCAGTATTTT
-	TRBD1	TRBV20-1	TRBJ1-6	CSARPQTGEGSPLHF	TGCAGTGCTAGACCCCAGACAGGGGAGGGGTCACCCCTCCACTTT
-	TRBD2	TRBV4-2	TRBJ2-1	CASSPLGGRAYNEQFF	TGTGCCAGCAGCCCCTTAGGCGGGAGGGCTTACAATGAGCAGTTCTTC
many	-	TRBV7-7	TRBJ2-2	CASSPRQGRGSGELFF	TGTGCCAGCAGCCCCAGACAGGGGCGGGGGTCCGGGGAGCTGTTTTTT
-	TRBD2	TRBV6-5	TRBJ2-1	CASSGPGTNPRNEQFF	TGTGCCAGCAGCGGACCCGGGACTAATCCCCGGAATGAGCAGTTCTTC
-	-	TRBV19	TRBJ1-5	CASSIISSSNQPQHF	TGTGCCAGTAGTATTATCAGCTCTAGCAATCAGCCCCAGCATTTT
few	TRBD1	TRBV20-1	TRBJ2-3	CSARDRVDRGRADTQYF	TGCAGTGCTAGAGATCGTGTAGACAGGGGTAGGGCAGATACGCAGTATTTT
-	-	TRBV6-5	TRBJ1-4	CASSYSGLFQEKLFF	TGTGCCAGCAGTTACTCTGGACTCTTCCAGGAAAAACTGTTTTTT
-	-	TRBV27	TRBJ1-6	CASSLGTRNSPLHF	TGTGCCAGCAGTTTGGGGACAAGGAATTCACCCCTCCACTTT
-	-	TRBV20-1	TRBJ2-1	CSGSGGTYNEQFF	TGCAGTGGTTCAGGTGGAACCTACAATGAGCAGTTCTTC
-	-	TRBV30	TRBJ2-3	CAWRAGTPTDTQYF	TGTGCCTGGAGGGCCGGGACACCCACAGATACGCAGTATTTT
many	-	TRBV6-2/TRBV6-3	TRBJ2-3	CASSSGFGNTDTQYF	TGTGCCAGCAGTTCGGGATTTGGGAACACAGATACGCAGTATTTT
-	-	TRBV20-1	TRBJ2-7	CSASDSPWEQYF	TGCAGTGCTAGCGACAGCCCCTGGGAGCAGTACTTC
many	TRBD1	TRBV27	TRBJ1-5	CASRETGGEGDQPQHF	TGTGCCAGCAGAGAGACAGGGGGCGAGGGGGATCAGCCCCAGCATTTT
-	-	TRBV4-1	TRBJ2-2	CASSQTPGARAGELFF	TGCGCCAGCAGCCAAACCCCGGGGGCGCGGGCCGGGGAGCTGTTTTTT
few	-	TRBV29-1	TRBJ2-3	CSSVGPSTDTQYF	TGCAGCTCCGTGGGTCCTAGCACAGATACGCAGTATTTT
-	TRBD1	TRBV12-3/TRBV12-4	TRBJ1-5	CASSRDRGNSNQPQHF	TGTGCCAGCAGTCGGGACAGGGGTAATAGCAATCAGCCCCAGCATTTT
-	-	TRBV15	TRBJ2-3	CATSKSGSSTDTQYF	TGTGCCACCAGCAAATCGGGGTCTAGCACAGATACGCAGTATTTT
few	-	TRBV7-9	TRBJ2-7	CASSLVSPSSYEQYF	TGTGCCAGCAGCTTAGTCAGCCCCAGCTCCTACGAGCAGTACTTC
few	TRBD2	TRBV4-3	TRBJ2-5	CASSQETGTSLQETQYF	TGCGCCAGCAGCCAGGAAACCGGGACTAGCCTCCAAGAGACCCAGTACTTC
few	TRBD2	TRBV6-5	TRBJ2-1	CASSPPLAGNSYNEQFF	TGTGCCAGCAGCCCACCTCTAGCGGGTAACTCCTACAATGAGCAGTTCTTC